This T cell receptor beta chain was recovered during a study of T cells in Graves' hyperthyroidism and ophthalmopathy. Turning to the study itself: It was at initial diagnosis, before any treatment, that peripheral blood was collected.

RNA transcripts provided the source from which TCR beta CDR3 regions were amplified. Initially, a first-round RT-PCR of the TCR CDR3 employed the HTBI primer set. TCRdb reprocessed the multiplex PCR reads with MiXCR, giving one entry per CDR3 protein. The data hold 93,000 or so distinct CDR3 sequences, with over 45% observed a single time. The CDR3 is made up of 12 amino acids. Germline CDR1 and CDR2: SQVTM and ANQGSEA. V lost 1 base, J lost 11 bases, and 14 bases lay in between. Whole-study findings and limits: Median prediction lead before ophthalmopathy onset was 6.5 months with the model. A model built on 13 V-J features separated ophthalmopathy from stable hyperthyroidism.

This clonotype has just a few counts. Antigen: not known. The sequence derives from a man aged 40-55 years with Graves' hyperthyroidism. The J gene is TRBJ1-1, the V gene TRBV29-1; D is perhaps TRBD1 (5 bases). Sequencing was done on a sample of blood. CDR3: CSVEVAGRGAFF. The CDR3 DNA reads TGCAGCGTTGAAGTAGCGGGGCGGGGTGCTTTCTTT.